A selection of T cell receptor beta chains follows, all from one sample in a study of blood T cell repertoires in COVID-19. Sequenced by immunoSEQ multiplex PCR; TCRdb stores in-frame clones only, minus some. Among nearly 250,000 clones listed, roughly 86% were seen once. Sequences were obtained from peripheral blood. The receptors here all came from an elderly woman with COVID-19, enrolled during active disease. The CDR3 runs from the conserved cysteine through the conserved F or W. The D gene is left open where the match is weak. Not all rows give a size; the values are once, few, many and, for expanded clones, a class.

D gene	clone size	J gene	V gene	CDR3 DNA	CDR3 protein
TRBD1	.	TRBJ2-4	TRBV5-4	TGTGCCAGCAGCTTAGGACAGGGTTTAGCCAAAAACATTCAGTACTTC	CASSLGQGLAKNIQYF
.	.	TRBJ1-5	TRBV18	TGTGCCAGCTCACCAAGTCAGTTCAATCAGCCCCAGCATTTT	CASSPSQFNQPQHF
TRBD2	.	TRBJ2-5	TRBV30	TGTGCCTGGAGTGTCCTAGCGGGGGGAGAGACCCAGTACTTC	CAWSVLAGGETQYF
.	.	TRBJ1-3	TRBV28	TGTGCCAGCAGTTTGGAGGTCCGCTCTGGAAACACCATATATTTT	CASSLEVRSGNTIYF
TRBD1	.	TRBJ1-2	TRBV5-6	TGTGCCAGCAGCTTGGCCGGGACAGGAAACTATGGCTACACCTTC	CASSLAGTGNYGYTF
TRBD2	.	TRBJ2-1	TRBV5-1	TGCGCCAGCAGTCCTGGGACTATATTTGGGAATGAGCAGTTCTTC	CASSPGTIFGNEQFF
.	.	TRBJ2-3	TRBV7-2	TGTGCCAGCAGCCCATTGACAGGCACAGATACGCAGTATTTT	CASSPLTGTDTQYF
TRBD1	once	TRBJ1-4	TRBV19	TGTGCCAGTAGTATTCAGGGGGCTAATGAAAAACTGTTTTTT	CASSIQGANEKLFF
.	.	TRBJ1-5	TRBV7-2	TGTGCCAGCAGCTTGTCTTATAGCAATCAGCCCCAGCATTTT	CASSLSYSNQPQHF
.	few	TRBJ2-2	TRBV5-8	TGTGCCAGCAACCCGGTCCGCGCCGGGGAGCTGTTTTTT	CASNPVRAGELFF
.	.	TRBJ2-2	TRBV5-1	TGCGCCAGCCGTCAGGGTCCGACCGGGGAGCTGTTTTTT	CASRQGPTGELFF
.	once	TRBJ1-2	TRBV15	TGTGCCACCAGCAGAGATTACGGGGGAGCTAACTATGGCTACACCTTC	CATSRDYGGANYGYTF
TRBD2	.	TRBJ2-1	TRBV9	TGTGCCAGCAGCCCAAGACTAGCGGGGGGCGATGGGCACAATGAGCAGTTCTTC	CASSPRLAGGDGHNEQFF
.	once	TRBJ1-1	TRBV7-8	TGTGCCAGCAGCCTTCGACCCTCTCAGGGGTACTTCACTGAAGCTTTCTTT	CASSLRPSQGYFTEAFF
.	.	TRBJ2-5	TRBV7-2	TGTGCCAGCAGCCCAGGGTTTCCAGAGACCCAGTACTTC	CASSPGFPETQYF
TRBD1	once	TRBJ1-6	TRBV18	TGTGCCAGCTCTCTTATGGGACAGGGACTCGATAATTCACCCCTCCACTTT	CASSLMGQGLDNSPLHF
TRBD2	.	TRBJ2-7	TRBV15	TGTGCCACCAGCAGGACTAGCGGGGGCCACTACGAGCAGTACTTC	CATSRTSGGHYEQYF
TRBD1	.	TRBJ1-2	TRBV18	TGTGCCAGCTCACAGGACAGGGGGCCCTATGGCTACACCTTC	CASSQDRGPYGYTF
.	.	TRBJ1-1	TRBV2	TGTGCCAGCAGTGGAATACAGGAGATGAACACTGAAGCTTTCTTT	CASSGIQEMNTEAFF
TRBD2	.	TRBJ2-1	TRBV9	TGTGCCAGCAGCGGATCGGGGGGGCCGGGGCTCTACAATGAGCAGTTCTTC	CASSGSGGPGLYNEQFF
.	.	TRBJ2-1	TRBV29-1	TGCAGCGTTGGGAAATCCGGGGGTAAGGGGCAGTTCTTC	CSVGKSGGKGQFF
.	.	TRBJ1-4	TRBV7-9	TGTGCCAGCAGCAACCCACCGGAACTAGGGAGGGGGGGGACTAATGAAAAACTGTTTTTT	CASSNPPELGRGGTNEKLFF
.	.	TRBJ2-3	TRBV19	TGTGCCAGTGAGAAGGGGCCATCCACAGATACGCAGTATTTT	CASEKGPSTDTQYF
TRBD1	.	TRBJ1-1	TRBV28	TGTGCCAGCAGTTTATCTACAGGGGGGGCTGAAGCTTTCTTT	CASSLSTGGAEAFF
.	.	TRBJ1-1	TRBV29-1	TGCAGCGTTGAACAGGGAGGCACTGAAGCTTTCTTT	CSVEQGGTEAFF
.	.	TRBJ1-2	TRBV2	TGTGCCAGCAGGGGGGGGAGAGTCTATGGCTACACCTTC	CASRGGRVYGYTF
TRBD1	.	TRBJ2-7	TRBV4-1	TGCGCCAGCAGCCAAGATCTAGGGACAGGGGCCTACGAGCAGTACTTC	CASSQDLGTGAYEQYF